One and the same sample provided the 17 T cell receptor beta chains below, sequenced in a study of early T cells in non-severe SARS-CoV-2 infection. TCRdb reprocessed the 5' RACE reads with MiXCR, giving one entry per CDR3 protein. The data show some 77,000 distinct CDR3 sequences, about 17% seen once. Specimen: whole blood. The receptors come from an adult who was a healthcare worker with PCR-confirmed SARS-CoV-2 infection or an uninfected control (not recorded which).

The rearrangement uses TRBV5-6 and TRBJ2-2, with TRBD2 identical over 10 bases. The trim removed 5 bases at V and 2 bases at J, leaving 9 bases unmatched. Germline lookup yields CDR1 SGHDT and CDR2 YYEEEE. The CDR3 length is 17 residues. Here the CDR3 DNA reads TGTGCCAGCAGATCTCGACTAGCGGGCTTTAACACCGGGGAGCTGTTTTTT. This sequence encodes CASRSRLAGFNTGELFF. Using reference TRBV5-6 and TRBJ2-2 for the parts outside the CDR3, the full variable domain is DAGVTQSPTHLIKTRGQQVTLRCSPKSGHDTVSWYQQALGQGPQFIFQYYEEEERQRGNFPDRFSGHQFPNYSSELNVNALLLGDSALYLCASRSRLAGFNTGELFFGEGSRLTVL.

The rearrangement joins TRBV4-1 to TRBJ2-1; D call uncertain. V lost 1 base, J lost 9 bases, and 13 bases lay in between. The CDR3 spans 14 residues. Germline assignment: CDR1 MGHRA and CDR2 YSYEKL. The CDR3 protein is CASSQVADLGEQFF. In nucleotides, the CDR3 is TGCGCCAGCAGCCAAGTCGCGGATCTGGGTGAGCAGTTCTTC.

This clonotype was recorded a few times. The chain employs TRBV7-8 and TRBJ1-5, with D possibly TRBD1 on 6 matching bases. Deletions cut 1 base from V and 3 bases from J, with 16 bases between. The CDR3 runs 17 residues. The germline V gene has CDR1 SGHVS and CDR2 FQNEAQ. The CDR3 is CASSLVTGMGPNQPQHF. CDR3 sequence (DNA): TGTGCCAGCAGCTTAGTTACAGGGATGGGCCCCAATCAGCCCCAGCATTTT.

As regards this clonotype: This may be a read error: a much more frequent sequence differs by one nucleotide. The V gene is TRBV4-1, the J gene TRBJ2-5; TRBD2 matches 9 bases. Germline CDR1 MGHRA, CDR2 YSYEKL. Germline trimming cut 8 bases from V and 8 bases from J; bases unmatched to any gene: 18. This CDR3 has 16 residues. The CDR3 coding sequence is TGCGCCAGCGGCCGCGTTTTAGCGGGGGCCCTGGAAACCCAGTACTTC. This encodes CASGRVLAGALETQYF.

The chain employs TRBV10-3 and TRBJ1-5, with D possibly TRBD1 on 6 matching bases. The CDR3 consists of 16 residues. In germline, CDR1 is ENHRY, CDR2 SYGVKD. V lost 2 bases to trimming and J lost 3 bases, with 14 bases between them. The CDR3 DNA follows: TGTGCCATCAGTGAGACTAATACAGGGTACAATCAGCCCCAGCATTTT. This gives the protein CAISETNTGYNQPQHF.

The rearrangement links TRBV5-5 to TRBJ2-3, with 11 bases fitting TRBD2. The CDR3 contains 18 residues. Germline V CDR1 and CDR2: SGHKS, YYEKEE (reference sequence). J was trimmed by 2 bases and V by 1 base; bases with no gene match: 9. The CDR3 coding sequence is TGTGCCAGCAGCTTGAAGACTAGCGGGACCCATTTCACAGATACGCAGTATTTT. As protein: CASSLKTSGTHFTDTQYF.

This clonotype has at least ten counts. The rearrangement uses TRBV7-3 and TRBJ2-1; either TRBD1 or TRBD2 may supply D (6 bases each). The CDR3 has 15 residues. CDR1 is SGHTA, CDR2 FQGTGA, per germline. V lost 2 bases and J 3 bases, leaving 11 bases between the germline ends. The CDR3 sequence: CASSLLQGGYNEQFF. CDR3 DNA sequence: TGTGCCAGCAGCTTATTACAGGGAGGCTACAATGAGCAGTTCTTC. The variable domain in full, with the rest retrieved from reference TRBV7-3 and TRBJ2-1, is GAGVSQTPSNKVTEKGKYVELRCDPISGHTALYWYRQSLGQGPEFLIYFQGTGAADDSGLPNDRFFAVRPEGSVSTLKIQRTERGDSAVYLCASSLLQGGYNEQFFGPGTRLTVL.

This clonotype was detected a few times. The chain is built from TRBV20-1 and TRBJ2-3, with 8 bases lining up with TRBD2. The germline V gene encodes CDR1 DFQATT and CDR2 SNEGSKA (reference sequence). The CDR3 has 15 amino acids. V gave up 3 bases and J gave up 4 bases; unmatched junction bases: 9. In DNA, the CDR3 is TGCAGTGCTAGTGTTGGTAGCGGGACGGCAGATACGCAGTATTTT. Protein sequence: CSASVGSGTADTQYF.

A few counts support this clonotype. V gene TRBV29-1 combines with J gene TRBJ2-7, with a possible D match to TRBD2 (6 bases). Trimming removed 4 bases from V and 2 bases from J, with 15 bases in between. The CDR3 contains 14 residues. Germline V gene data show CDR1 as SQVTM and CDR2 as ANQGSEA. CDR3 bases: TGCAGCGTTGTAGACGGGTCGGGGGCCTACGAGCAGTACTTC. Its translation: CSVVDGSGAYEQYF.

J is TRBJ2-1 and V is TRBV11-3; possibly TRBD2 for D (6 bases). This CDR3 is built from 17 residues. Trimming took off 5 bases at V and 8 bases at J, with 25 bases between the two ends. Germline V gives CDR1 SGHNT, CDR2 YENEEA. CDR3 nucleotide sequence: TGTGCCAGCAGCCCAACCCGTGGGAGGTATGCGGAGGATGAGCAGTTCTTC. Translating it yields CASSPTRGRYAEDEQFF.

The chain carries TRBV20-1 and TRBJ2-3; a weak D match, TRBD2 (5 bases). Trimming took 6 bases from V and 1 from J, leaving 11 bases between them. Per the germline V gene, CDR1 is DFQATT and CDR2 is SNEGSKA (reference sequence). The CDR3 runs 13 residues. CDR3 amino acids: CSAERRGTDTQYF. In DNA, the CDR3 is TGCAGTGCCGAGAGGCGGGGCACAGATACGCAGTATTTT.

The rearrangement uses TRBV12-3 or TRBV12-4 and TRBJ2-7, with D tentatively TRBD2 (6 bases). V was cut by 5 bases and J by 2 bases, with 13 bases left in between. The CDR3 has 14 amino acids. CDR3 nucleotide sequence: TGTGCCAGCAGTAACTGGGACTTCGCCTACGAGCAGTACTTC. Its translation: CASSNWDFAYEQYF.

Here the CDR3 reads CASSFNQLAKNIQYF. CDR3 nucleotide sequence: TGTGCCAGCAGCTTTAACCAGTTAGCCAAAAACATTCAGTACTTC. The chain combines TRBV5-5 with TRBJ2-4; D is uncertain. CDR1 and CDR2 (germline): SGHKS, YYEKEE (reference sequence). The CDR3 runs 15 residues. V lost 2 bases and J 0 bases, leaving 9 bases between the germline ends.

CDR3 coding DNA: TGTGCCAGTAGTATCGTTGGGACAGGAGATAGCAATCAGCCCCAGCATTTT. It specifies CASSIVGTGDSNQPQHF. The chain employs TRBV19 and TRBJ1-5; TRBD1 aligns across 8 bases. The germline CDR1 and CDR2 sequences are LNHDA and SQIVND (reference sequence). Trimming cost V 3 bases and J 0 bases; bases outside gene matches: 7. The length of the CDR3 is 17 residues.

The chain is built from TRBV7-9 and TRBJ2-1; no clear D. The length of the CDR3 is 18 residues. V lost 2 bases, J lost 7 bases, and 24 bases lay in between. The germline gives CDR1 SEHNR, CDR2 FQNEAQ (reference sequence). Written as DNA, the CDR3 is TGTGCCAGCAGCTTATCTCCCCGGCTAGTCAAGTTTGCGAATGAGCAGTTCTTC. As protein: CASSLSPRLVKFANEQFF.

V and J are TRBV29-1 and TRBJ2-1, with 12 positions matching TRBD1. J was trimmed by 9 bases and V by 7 bases; bases with no gene match: 13. The CDR3 extends over 15 amino acids. Germline CDR1 reads SQVTM; CDR2 reads ANQGSEA. CDR3: CSAYETGTGGGEQFF. Written as DNA, the CDR3 is TGCAGCGCTTACGAAACCGGGACAGGGGGCGGTGAGCAGTTCTTC.

The J gene is TRBJ2-7, the V gene TRBV6-1, with D possibly matching TRBD1 (6 bases). Trimming left V 6 bases short and J 5 bases short, with 11 bases between. This CDR3 contains 12 residues. Germline V gene data show CDR1 as MNHNS and CDR2 as SASEGT. As DNA, the CDR3 is TGTGCCAGCAGGGTATACAGGGACGAGCAGTACTTC. As protein: CASRVYRDEQYF.